Listed below are T cell receptor beta chains from one sample, sequenced in a study of blood T cell repertoires in COVID-19. Profiled with immunoSEQ multiplex PCR; TCRdb holds only in-frame clones, not every one. This table holds over 200,000 clones, about nine tenths found once. The source material was peripheral blood. These receptors were taken from a middle-aged man with COVID-19, enrolled during active disease. Each CDR3 is given with its conserved first and last residue. The order of the fields is clone size, D gene, J gene, V gene, CDR3 protein, CDR3 DNA. D genes are given only for firm matches. Size is omitted from some rows. Given values are once, few, many or a class for expanded clones.

NA	NA	TRBJ2-4	TRBV3-1/TRBV3-2	CASSQDRSTATKNIQYF	TGTGCCAGCAGCCAAGATAGGTCTACAGCCACAAAAAACATTCAGTACTTC
NA	NA	TRBJ2-7	TRBV5-5	CASSFAGTATYEQYF	TGTGCCAGCAGCTTTGCGGGGACAGCCACCTACGAGCAGTACTTC
NA	TRBD2	TRBJ2-7	TRBV15	CATSRDQGLAGYLLAYEQYF	TGTGCCACCAGCAGAGACCAGGGACTAGCGGGGTACCTCCTCGCCTACGAGCAGTACTTC
once	NA	TRBJ1-5	TRBV5-5	CASTLDSRSNQPQHF	TGTGCCAGCACCCTGGACAGCAGAAGCAATCAGCCCCAGCATTTT
NA	NA	TRBJ2-3	TRBV9	CASSAVRDGSSTDTQYF	TGTGCCAGCAGCGCCGTGCGGGACGGATCTAGCACAGATACGCAGTATTTT
NA	NA	TRBJ1-5	TRBV21-1	CASSKVTTRRRNQPQHF	TGTGCCAGCAGCAAAGTAACAACAAGGAGGCGCAATCAGCCCCAGCATTTT
NA	TRBD1	TRBJ2-1	TRBV6-5	CASSRQGRFHNEQFF	TGTGCCAGCAGTCGACAGGGACGATTTCACAATGAGCAGTTCTTC
NA	TRBD1	TRBJ1-3	TRBV5-6	CASSLVWDRGGNTIYF	TGTGCCAGCAGCTTGGTCTGGGACAGGGGTGGAAACACCATATATTTT
once	TRBD1	TRBJ2-5	TRBV7-3	CASSVQGAGETQYF	TGTGCCAGCAGCGTACAGGGGGCGGGTGAGACCCAGTACTTC
NA	NA	TRBJ1-1	TRBV7-8	CASSLRGRGLNTEAFF	TGTGCCAGCAGCTTAAGGGGTAGGGGATTGAACACTGAAGCTTTCTTT
NA	TRBD2	TRBJ2-7	TRBV2	CASSEWGTSGAEEQYF	TGTGCCAGCAGTGAATGGGGGACTAGCGGGGCTGAGGAGCAGTACTTC
NA	TRBD1	TRBJ2-1	TRBV5-5	CASSLFQGVGNEQFF	TGTGCCAGCAGCTTGTTCCAGGGGGTTGGCAATGAGCAGTTCTTC
NA	TRBD1	TRBJ2-7	TRBV5-7	CASSLSGTGPYEQYF	TGTGCCAGCAGCTTGTCCGGGACAGGTCCCTACGAGCAGTACTTC
NA	NA	TRBJ2-7	TRBV2	CASIRGASYEQYF	TGTGCCAGCATCCGCGGGGCCTCCTACGAGCAGTACTTC
NA	TRBD1	TRBJ1-6	TRBV7-2	CASSRDRGYSPLHF	TGTGCCAGCAGTAGGGACAGGGGGTACTCACCCCTCCACTTT
NA	NA	TRBJ2-7	TRBV9	CASSARQESYEQYF	TGTGCCAGCAGCGCGCGACAGGAGTCCTACGAGCAGTACTTC
NA	TRBD2	TRBJ2-7	TRBV5-6	CASSIGGDSGGPREQYF	TGTGCCAGCAGCATTGGAGGGGATTCGGGAGGGCCACGCGAGCAGTACTTC
NA	NA	TRBJ1-3	TRBV7-2	CASSSTGPSGNTIYF	TGTGCCAGCAGCTCAACAGGACCCTCTGGAAACACCATATATTTT
NA	TRBD1	TRBJ1-2	TRBV29-1	CSVKWTGGDGYTF	TGCAGCGTGAAATGGACAGGGGGCGATGGCTACACCTTC
NA	NA	TRBJ2-3	TRBV6-5	CASSLTGHSTDTQYF	TGTGCCAGCAGCCTAACCGGACATTCCACAGATACGCAGTATTTT
NA	NA	TRBJ2-1	TRBV14	CASSQERGWSNEQFF	TGTGCCAGCAGCCAAGAAAGGGGATGGAGCAATGAGCAGTTCTTC
NA	NA	TRBJ1-1	TRBV18	CASSPLQGVDTEAFF	TGTGCCAGCTCACCTCTCCAGGGCGTGGACACTGAAGCTTTCTTT
once	NA	TRBJ2-5	TRBV12-3/TRBV12-4	CASRSGGLETQYF	TGTGCCAGCCGTTCCGGGGGGCTAGAGACCCAGTACTTC
NA	TRBD1	TRBJ1-1	TRBV27	CASSYDRADTEAFF	TGTGCCAGCAGTTACGACAGGGCGGACACTGAAGCTTTCTTT
NA	NA	TRBJ2-4	TRBV28	CASNWGDTLSVKNIQYF	TGTGCCAGCAATTGGGGAGATACCCTTAGCGTCAAAAACATTCAGTACTTC
NA	NA	TRBJ1-1	TRBV30	CAWSRWGGTNTEAFF	TGTGCCTGGAGTCGTTGGGGGGGTACAAACACTGAAGCTTTCTTT
NA	NA	TRBJ2-1	TRBV18	CASSPPVTVNEQFF	TGTGCCAGCTCACCACCCGTAACGGTGAATGAGCAGTTCTTC
few	TRBD1	TRBJ2-7	TRBV7-3	CASSLGDRALQAGSYEQYF	TGTGCCAGCAGCTTAGGGGACAGGGCCCTACAGGCGGGCTCCTACGAGCAGTACTTC
NA	NA	TRBJ1-5	TRBV9	CASSVEGVSNQPQHF	TGTGCCAGCAGCGTAGAAGGGGTGAGCAATCAGCCCCAGCATTTT
once	TRBD1	TRBJ1-2	TRBV12-3/TRBV12-4	CASSPGTADGYTF	TGTGCCAGCAGTCCCGGGACAGCTGATGGCTACACCTTC
NA	TRBD2	TRBJ2-1	TRBV6-5	CASSYSSSGRNNEQFF	TGTGCCAGCAGTTACTCGTCTAGCGGGCGGAACAATGAGCAGTTCTTC
NA	TRBD1	TRBJ2-5	TRBV19	CASSSRDRGYQETQYF	TGTGCCAGTAGTAGCCGGGACAGGGGTTACCAAGAGACCCAGTACTTC
NA	TRBD2	TRBJ2-3	TRBV9	CASSQTSGSADTQYF	TGTGCCAGCAGCCAGACTAGCGGGAGCGCAGATACGCAGTATTTT
NA	NA	TRBJ1-1	TRBV19	CASSIARDTEAFF	TGTGCCAGTAGTATAGCCAGGGACACTGAAGCTTTCTTT
NA	TRBD1	TRBJ1-4	TRBV4-2	CASSREGQGAEKLFF	TGTGCCAGCAGCCGCGAGGGACAGGGGGCTGAAAAACTGTTTTTT
NA	NA	TRBJ1-1	TRBV3-1/TRBV3-2	CASSLQGSGITEAFF	TGTGCCAGCAGCCTACAAGGGTCAGGGATCACTGAAGCTTTCTTT
NA	TRBD1	TRBJ2-7	TRBV10-3	CAISEDRGWYF	TGTGCCATCAGTGAGGACAGGGGGTGGTACTTC
NA	NA	TRBJ2-7	TRBV6-5	CASTLSHGETYEQYF	TGTGCCAGCACTCTCTCTCACGGGGAGACCTACGAGCAGTACTTC
NA	NA	TRBJ2-5	TRBV18	CASSPRGGASQETQYF	TGTGCCAGCTCACCCCGCGGAGGGGCCTCCCAAGAGACCCAGTACTTC
NA	TRBD2	TRBJ2-7	TRBV19	CPRLAGAPPTCEQYF	TGCCCGAGGCTAGCGGGAGCCCCACCAACCTGCGAGCAGTACTTC